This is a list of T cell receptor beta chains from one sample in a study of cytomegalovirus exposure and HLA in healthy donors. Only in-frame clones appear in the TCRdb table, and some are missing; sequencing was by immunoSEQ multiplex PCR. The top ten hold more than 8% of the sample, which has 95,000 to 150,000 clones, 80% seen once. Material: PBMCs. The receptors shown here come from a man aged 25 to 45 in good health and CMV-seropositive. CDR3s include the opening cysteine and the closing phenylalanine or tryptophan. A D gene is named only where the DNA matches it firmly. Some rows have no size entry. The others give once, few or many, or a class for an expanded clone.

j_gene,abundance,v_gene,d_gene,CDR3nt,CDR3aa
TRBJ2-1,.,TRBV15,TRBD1,TGTGCCACCAGCAGAAGGACAGGGAGGTACAATGAGCAGTTCTTC,CATSRRTGRYNEQFF
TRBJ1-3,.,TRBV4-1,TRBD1,TGCGCCAGCAGCTTGGCAGGGGGCCGGCTAGCTGGAAACACCATATATTTT,CASSLAGGRLAGNTIYF
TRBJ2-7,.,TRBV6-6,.,TGTGCCAGCAGATTCGACAAGGCAGGAGAGCAGTACTTC,CASRFDKAGEQYF
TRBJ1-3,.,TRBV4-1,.,TGCGCCAGCAGCCAACTGACACCCGGGGACACCATATATTTT,CASSQLTPGDTIYF
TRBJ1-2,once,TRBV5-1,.,TGCGCCAGCAGCTTGTTCCAGGGGAGGGCTGGCTACACCTTC,CASSLFQGRAGYTF
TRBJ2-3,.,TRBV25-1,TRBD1,TGTGCCAGCAGTTTAGGGGGCGCAGGAGATACGCAGTATTTT,CASSLGGAGDTQYF
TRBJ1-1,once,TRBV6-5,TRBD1,TGTGCCAGCAGCCCAAGGACAGGGATGAACACTGAAGCTTTCTTT,CASSPRTGMNTEAFF
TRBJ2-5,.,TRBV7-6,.,TGTGCCAGCAGCTTAGGGCAGGGAGAGACCCAGTACTTC,CASSLGQGETQYF
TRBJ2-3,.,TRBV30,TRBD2,TGTGCCTGCCGCTTGGGACTAGCGGGGGGGGGAGATACGCAGTATTTT,CACRLGLAGGGDTQYF
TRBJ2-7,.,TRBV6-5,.,TGTGCCAGCAGTGCAGACAGGTTCCCCTACGAGCAGTACTTC,CASSADRFPYEQYF
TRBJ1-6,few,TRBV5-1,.,TGCGCCAGCAGCTTGCAGGGCTCTTCACCCCTCCACTTT,CASSLQGSSPLHF
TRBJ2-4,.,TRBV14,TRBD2,TGTGCCAGCAGCCAGAGCCTAGCGGGGGTCGGGCCGAACATTCAGTACTTC,CASSQSLAGVGPNIQYF
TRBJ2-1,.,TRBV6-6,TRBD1,TGTGCCAGCAGTTACTCGCACCGACAGGGCAATGAGCAGTTCTTC,CASSYSHRQGNEQFF
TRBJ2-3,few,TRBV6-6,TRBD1,TGTGCCAGCAGTTACGACAGGGGCGCAGATACGCAGTATTTT,CASSYDRGADTQYF
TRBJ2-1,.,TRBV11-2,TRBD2,TGTGCCAGCAGCCAAACACTAGCGGGGTTCGATGAGCAGTTCTTC,CASSQTLAGFDEQFF
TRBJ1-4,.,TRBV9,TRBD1,TGTGCCAGCGCCGGGACAGACAATGAAAAACTGTTTTTT,CASAGTDNEKLFF
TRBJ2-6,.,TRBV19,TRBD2,TGTGCCTCACAACCCAGCGGGGCTTGGGCTGGGGCCAACGTCCTGACTTTC,CASQPSGAWAGANVLTF
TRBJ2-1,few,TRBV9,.,TGTGCCAGCAGCCCACAGGGCAGCTCCTACAATGAGCAGTTCTTC,CASSPQGSSYNEQFF
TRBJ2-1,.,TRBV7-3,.,TGTGCCAGCAGCTCGGGTGGAGCCTCCTACAATGAGCAGTTCTTC,CASSSGGASYNEQFF
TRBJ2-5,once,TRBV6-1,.,TGTGCCACCCTTCCGGGAAAAGGATTTCAAGAGACCCAGTACTTC,CATLPGKGFQETQYF
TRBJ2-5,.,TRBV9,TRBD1,TGTGCCAGCAGCTCCTACAAGGGGGCCGCAGAGACCCAGTACTTC,CASSSYKGAAETQYF
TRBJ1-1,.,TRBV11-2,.,TGTGCCAGCAGCTTAGGGATGGTGGAGGGAGACACTGAAGCTTTCTTT,CASSLGMVEGDTEAFF
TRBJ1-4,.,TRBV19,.,TGTGCCAGTAGTATAGATTGGACAGATAATGAAAAACTGTTTTTT,CASSIDWTDNEKLFF
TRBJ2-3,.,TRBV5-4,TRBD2,TGTGCCAGCAGCTTATTGGCGGGGGGAGATACGCAGTATTTT,CASSLLAGGDTQYF
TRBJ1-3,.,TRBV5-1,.,TGCGCCAGCAGCTTGGTAAACAGCCCCTCTGGAAACACCATATATTTT,CASSLVNSPSGNTIYF
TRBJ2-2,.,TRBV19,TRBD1,TGTGCCAGTAGTATAGTCGTTCTACAGGGGGACACCGGGGAGCTGTTTTTT,CASSIVVLQGDTGELFF
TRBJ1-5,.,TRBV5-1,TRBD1,TGCGCCAGCAGCTCCGGACAGGGCAATCAGCCCCAGCATTTT,CASSSGQGNQPQHF
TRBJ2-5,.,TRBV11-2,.,TGTGCCAGCAGCCTCGGGGAGACCCAGTACTTC,CASSLGETQYF